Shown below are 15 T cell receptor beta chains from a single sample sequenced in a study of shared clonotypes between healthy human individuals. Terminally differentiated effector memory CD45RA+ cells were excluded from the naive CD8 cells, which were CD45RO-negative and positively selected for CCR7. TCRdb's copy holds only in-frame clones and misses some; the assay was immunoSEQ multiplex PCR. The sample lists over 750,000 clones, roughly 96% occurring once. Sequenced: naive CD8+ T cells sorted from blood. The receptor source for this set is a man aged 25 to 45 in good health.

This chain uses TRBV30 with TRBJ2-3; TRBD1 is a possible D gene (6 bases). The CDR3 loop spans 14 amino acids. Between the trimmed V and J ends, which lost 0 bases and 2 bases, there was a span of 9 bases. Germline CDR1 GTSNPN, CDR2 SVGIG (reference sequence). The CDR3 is CAWSVGGATDTQYF. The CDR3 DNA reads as TGTGCCTGGAGTGTAGGGGGAGCCACAGATACGCAGTATTTT.

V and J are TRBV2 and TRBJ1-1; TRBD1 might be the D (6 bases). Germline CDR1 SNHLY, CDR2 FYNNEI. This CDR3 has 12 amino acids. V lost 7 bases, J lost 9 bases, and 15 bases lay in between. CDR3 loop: CASTRLGAKAFF. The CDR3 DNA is TGTGCCAGCACTCGTTTGGGGGCCAAAGCTTTCTTT. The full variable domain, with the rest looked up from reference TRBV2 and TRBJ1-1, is EPEVTQTPSHQVTQMGQEVILRCVPISNHLYFYWYRQILGQKVEFLVSFYNNEISEKSEIFDDQFSVERPDGSNFTLKIRSTKLEDSAMYFCASTRLGAKAFFGQGTRLTVV.

The CDR3 loop is CASSQWRGRDGEQFF. The CDR3 DNA reads as TGTGCCAGCTCCCAATGGCGTGGGCGGGATGGTGAGCAGTTCTTC. This chain joins TRBV18 and TRBJ2-1; D perhaps matches TRBD2 (6 bases). The length of the CDR3 is 15 residues. Germline CDR1 reads KGHSH; CDR2 reads LQKENI. The ends were cut back, 6 bases at V and 9 bases at J, with 21 bases in the middle. Drawing the rest from reference TRBV18 and TRBJ2-1, the complete variable domain is NAGVMQNPRHLVRRRGQEARLRCSPMKGHSHVYWYRQLPEEGLKFMVYLQKENIIDESGMPKERFSAEFPKEGPSILRIQQVVRGDSAAYFCASSQWRGRDGEQFFGPGTRLTVL.

The CDR3 sequence is CASSKTGDSSGNTIYF. In DNA form, the CDR3 reads TGTGCCAGCAGTAAGACAGGGGACTCTTCTGGAAACACCATATATTTT. The rearrangement joins TRBV28 to TRBJ1-3, with TRBD1 matching over 8 bases. The V gene's germline CDR1 is MDHEN and CDR2 SYDVKM. CDR3 length: 16 residues. V lost 5 bases to trimming and J lost 1 base; unmatched junction nucleotides: 7.

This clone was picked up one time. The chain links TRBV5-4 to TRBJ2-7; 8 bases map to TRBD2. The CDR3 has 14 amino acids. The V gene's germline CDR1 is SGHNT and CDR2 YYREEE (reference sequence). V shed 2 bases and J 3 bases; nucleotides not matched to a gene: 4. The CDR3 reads CASSLSGSVYEQYF. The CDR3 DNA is TGTGCCAGCAGCTTAAGCGGGAGTGTCTACGAGCAGTACTTC.

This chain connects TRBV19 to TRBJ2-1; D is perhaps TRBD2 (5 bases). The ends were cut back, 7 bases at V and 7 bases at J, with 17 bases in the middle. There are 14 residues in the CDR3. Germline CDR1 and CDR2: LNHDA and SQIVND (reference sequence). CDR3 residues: CASNFRPGLNEQFF. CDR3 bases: TGTGCCAGTAATTTCCGCCCGGGGTTGAATGAGCAGTTCTTC. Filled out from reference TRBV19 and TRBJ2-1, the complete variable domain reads DGGITQSPKYLFRKEGQNVTLSCEQNLNHDAMYWYRQDPGQGLRLIYYSQIVNDFQKGDIAEGYSVSREKKESFPLTVTSAQKNPTAFYLCASNFRPGLNEQFFGPGTRLTVL.

CDR3 sequence: CAWMGRNDEQFF. The CDR3 bases are TGTGCCTGGATGGGTCGGAACGATGAGCAGTTCTTC. V is TRBV30 and J is TRBJ2-1, with D unclear. This CDR3 has 12 residues. CDR1 is GTSNPN and CDR2 is SVGIG in the germline V gene (reference sequence). Trimming removed 4 bases from V and 8 bases from J, with 12 bases in between.

The CDR3 bases are TGTGCCAGCAGCTCCCCGGGACACAAGACCGGGGAGCTGTTTTTT. This sequence encodes CASSSPGHKTGELFF. The chain recombines TRBV7-9 with TRBJ2-2; D might be TRBD1 (6 bases). Trimming took 4 bases from V and 5 from J, leaving 14 bases between them. Germline CDR1 is SEHNR and CDR2 is FQNEAQ (reference sequence). This CDR3 has 15 residues. Together with reference TRBV7-9 and TRBJ2-2, the CDR3 gives the full variable domain: DTGVSQNPRHKITKRGQNVTFRCDPISEHNRLYWYRQTLGQGPEFLTYFQNEAQLEKSRLLSDRFSAERPKGSFSTLEIQRTEQGDSAMYLCASSSPGHKTGELFFGEGSRLTVL.

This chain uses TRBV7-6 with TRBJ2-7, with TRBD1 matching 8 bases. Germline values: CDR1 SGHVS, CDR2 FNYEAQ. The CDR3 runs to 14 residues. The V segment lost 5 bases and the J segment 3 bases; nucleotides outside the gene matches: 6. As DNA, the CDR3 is TGTGCCAGCAGCCTTAGACAGGGGTTCTACGAGCAGTACTTC. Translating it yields CASSLRQGFYEQYF.

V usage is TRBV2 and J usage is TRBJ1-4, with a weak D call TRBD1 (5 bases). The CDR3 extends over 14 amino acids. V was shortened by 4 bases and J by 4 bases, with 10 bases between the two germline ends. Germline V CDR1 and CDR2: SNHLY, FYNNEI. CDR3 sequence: CASSADSYNEKLFF. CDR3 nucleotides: TGTGCCAGCAGTGCTGACAGCTATAATGAAAAACTGTTTTTT.

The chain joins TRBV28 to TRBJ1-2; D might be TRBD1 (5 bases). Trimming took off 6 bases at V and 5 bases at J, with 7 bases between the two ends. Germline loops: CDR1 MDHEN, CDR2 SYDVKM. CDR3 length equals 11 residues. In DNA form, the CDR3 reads TGTGCCAGCAGATCAGGGTATGGCTACACCTTC. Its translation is CASRSGYGYTF.

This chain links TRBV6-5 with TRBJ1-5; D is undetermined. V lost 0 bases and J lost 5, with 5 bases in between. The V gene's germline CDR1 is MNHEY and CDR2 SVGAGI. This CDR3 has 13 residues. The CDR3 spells CASSYSIYQPQHF. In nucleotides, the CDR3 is TGTGCCAGCAGTTACTCGATTTATCAGCCCCAGCATTTT.

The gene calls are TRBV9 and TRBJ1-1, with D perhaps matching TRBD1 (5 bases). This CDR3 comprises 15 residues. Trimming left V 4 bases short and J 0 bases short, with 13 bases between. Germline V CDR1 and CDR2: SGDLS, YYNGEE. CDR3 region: CASSPRDSMNTEAFF. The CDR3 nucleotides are TGTGCCAGCAGCCCCAGAGACAGCATGAACACTGAAGCTTTCTTT.

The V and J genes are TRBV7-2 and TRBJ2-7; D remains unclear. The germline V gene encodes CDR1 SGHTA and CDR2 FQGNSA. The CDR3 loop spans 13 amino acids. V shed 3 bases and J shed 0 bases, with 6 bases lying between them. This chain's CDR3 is CASSFPISYEQYF. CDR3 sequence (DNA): TGTGCCAGCAGCTTTCCCATCTCCTACGAGCAGTACTTC.

The DNA for the CDR3 is TGTGCCTGGAATGGTCGGGAGGAGTACGAGCAGTACTTC. It codes for CAWNGREEYEQYF. The rearrangement links TRBV30 to TRBJ2-7; 7 bases are shared with TRBD2. CDR1 GTSNPN and CDR2 SVGIG come from the germline V gene (reference sequence). The CDR3 is made up of 13 amino acids. V dropped 4 bases and J dropped 4; count of bases not matched to a gene: 7.